This T cell receptor (beta chain) originates from a study of blood T cell repertoires in COVID-19. Study summary: The United States, Italy and Spain were the sources of the acute and convalescent COVID-19 samples. Sample material is recorded as cDNA or gDNA derived from T cells, B-cell-depleted T cells, or PBMCs.

Germline CDR1 and CDR2: SGHNT and YENEEA. This CDR3 has 11 amino acids. The V end was cut by 5 bases, the J end by 4 bases, with 6 bases between. Source study methods: Quantification of nucleated cells was approximated via reference gene primer amplification. Profiled with immunoSEQ multiplex PCR; TCRdb holds only in-frame clones, not every one. D and trimming were read from the DNA, whereas the V and J calls and clone size are those reported in that table. The repertoire holds about 120,000 clones, with over 75% as singletons. This chain connects TRBV11-3 to TRBJ2-7; D is uncertain. Sequencing used peripheral blood. The sequence derives from a woman in her seventies with acute or convalescent COVID-19. DNA of the CDR3: TGTGCCAGCAGCCGAGGATACGAGCAGTACTTC. Translating it yields CASSRGYEQYF.